This TCR beta chain originates from a study of OX40 agonist ivuxolimab in advanced cancers. Study overall: Hepatocellular carcinoma, melanoma, renal cell or head and neck cancer was diagnosed in the dose-escalation patients. Treatment received earlier with anti-PD-1, anti-PD-L1 or anti-CTLA-4 agents was allowed, and roughly 40% had some.

Note on this clone: Its antigen is as yet unknown.

CDR3 length equals 14 residues. V lost 5 bases, J lost 0 bases, and 8 bases lay in between. Germline V gene lookup returns CDR1 SQVTM and CDR2 ANQGSEA. The data were produced by immunoSEQ multiplex PCR, yet TCRdb's version contains in-frame clones alone and is incomplete. There are 74,000 or so clones in the sample; 90% occur only once, and 1.5% to 2% lies in the top ten. General study points: Antigens targeted by the expanded peripheral T cells were not determined. Nonresponders included some who also had low normalized T-cell clonal expansion.

The specimen was CD4+ or CD8+ T cells sorted from blood, collected in a trial of the OX40 agonist ivuxolimab. This TCR derives from an adult with an advanced solid tumor such as melanoma, head and neck, liver or kidney cancer. This chain links TRBV29-1 with TRBJ2-6; D remains unclear. In DNA form, the CDR3 reads TGCAGCGTTTACACCACCTCTGGGGCCAACGTCCTGACTTTC. Protein: CSVYTTSGANVLTF.